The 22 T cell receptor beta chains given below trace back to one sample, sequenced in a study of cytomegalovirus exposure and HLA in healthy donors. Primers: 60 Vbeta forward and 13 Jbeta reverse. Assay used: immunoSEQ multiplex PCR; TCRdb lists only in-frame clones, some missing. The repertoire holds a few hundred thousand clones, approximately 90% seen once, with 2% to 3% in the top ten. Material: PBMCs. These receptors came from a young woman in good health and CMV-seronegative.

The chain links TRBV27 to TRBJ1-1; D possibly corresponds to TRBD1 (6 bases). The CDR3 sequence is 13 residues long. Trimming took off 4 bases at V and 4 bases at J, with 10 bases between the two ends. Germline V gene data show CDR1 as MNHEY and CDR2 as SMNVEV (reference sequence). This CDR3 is CASSSGQFTEAFF. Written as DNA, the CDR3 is TGTGCCAGCAGTTCCGGACAGTTCACTGAAGCTTTCTTT.

The CDR3 loop is CSVEDGRQGSYEQYF. The CDR3 nucleotides are TGCAGCGTTGAAGATGGTAGGCAGGGCTCCTACGAGCAGTACTTC. The J gene is TRBJ2-7, the V gene TRBV29-1, with D possibly matching TRBD1 (5 bases). Trimming cost V 0 bases and J 0 bases, with 12 bases left between them. The CDR3 is 15 residues long. Germline CDR1 and CDR2: SQVTM and ANQGSEA.

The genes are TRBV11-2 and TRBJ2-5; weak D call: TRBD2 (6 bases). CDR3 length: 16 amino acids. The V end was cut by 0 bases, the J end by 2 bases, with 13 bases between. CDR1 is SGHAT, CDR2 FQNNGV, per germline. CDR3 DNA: TGTGCCAGCAGCTTAGAGGGCGGGAAGGGGCAAGAGACCCAGTACTTC. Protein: CASSLEGGKGQETQYF.

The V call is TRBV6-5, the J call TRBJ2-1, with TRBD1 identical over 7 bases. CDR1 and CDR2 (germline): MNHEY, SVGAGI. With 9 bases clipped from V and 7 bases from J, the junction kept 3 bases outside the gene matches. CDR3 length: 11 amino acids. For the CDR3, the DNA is TGTGCCAGTACACAGGGGAATGAGCAGTTCTTC. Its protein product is CASTQGNEQFF.

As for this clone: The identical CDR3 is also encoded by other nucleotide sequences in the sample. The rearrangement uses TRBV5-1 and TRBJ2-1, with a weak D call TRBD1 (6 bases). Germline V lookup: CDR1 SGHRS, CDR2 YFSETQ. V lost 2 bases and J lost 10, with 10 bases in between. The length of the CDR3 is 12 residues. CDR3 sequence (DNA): TGCGCCAGCAGCTTACAGGGAAACGAGCAGTTCTTC. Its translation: CASSLQGNEQFF.

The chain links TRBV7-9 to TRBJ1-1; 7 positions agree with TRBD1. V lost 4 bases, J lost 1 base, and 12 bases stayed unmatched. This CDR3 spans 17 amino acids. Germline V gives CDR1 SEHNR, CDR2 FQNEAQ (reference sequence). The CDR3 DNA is TGTGCCAGCAGCTGGGCGACAGGGCCCTTCCGGAACACTGAAGCTTTCTTT. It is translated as CASSWATGPFRNTEAFF.

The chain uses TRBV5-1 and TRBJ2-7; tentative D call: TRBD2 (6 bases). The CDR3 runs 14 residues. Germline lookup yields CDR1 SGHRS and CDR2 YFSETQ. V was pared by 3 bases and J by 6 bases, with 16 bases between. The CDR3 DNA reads TGCGCCAGCAGCTGGAGGGGTGCAGCCGGCGAGCAGTACTTC. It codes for CASSWRGAAGEQYF.

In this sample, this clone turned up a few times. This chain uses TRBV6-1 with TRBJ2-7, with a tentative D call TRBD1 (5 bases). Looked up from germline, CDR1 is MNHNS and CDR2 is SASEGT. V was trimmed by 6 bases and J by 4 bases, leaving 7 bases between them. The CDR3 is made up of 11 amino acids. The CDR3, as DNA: TGTGCCAGCAGACAGGTGTACGAGCAGTACTTC. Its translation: CASRQVYEQYF.

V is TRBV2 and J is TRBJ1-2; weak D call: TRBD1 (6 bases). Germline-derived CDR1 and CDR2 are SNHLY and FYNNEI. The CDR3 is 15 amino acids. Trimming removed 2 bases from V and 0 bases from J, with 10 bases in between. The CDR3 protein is CASSEIRGANYGYTF. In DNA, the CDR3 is TGTGCCAGCAGTGAAATCAGGGGAGCTAACTATGGCTACACCTTC.

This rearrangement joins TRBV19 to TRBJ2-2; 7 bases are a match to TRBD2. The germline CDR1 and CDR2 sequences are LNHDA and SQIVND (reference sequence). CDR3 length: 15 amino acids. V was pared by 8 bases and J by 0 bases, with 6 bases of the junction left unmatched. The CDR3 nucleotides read TGTGCCAGTGCAATAAGCGGGGCGAACACCGGGGAGCTGTTTTTT. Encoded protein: CASAISGANTGELFF.

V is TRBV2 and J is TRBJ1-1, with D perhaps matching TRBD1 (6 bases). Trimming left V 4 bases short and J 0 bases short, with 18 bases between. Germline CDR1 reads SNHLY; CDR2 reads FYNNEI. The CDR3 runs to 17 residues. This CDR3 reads CASSGPPGGRVNTEAFF. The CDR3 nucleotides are TGTGCCAGCAGTGGCCCTCCCGGGGGGCGCGTGAACACTGAAGCTTTCTTT.

For the CDR3, the DNA is TGTGCCAGCAGTGAGGAGAGGGCAGAAGGCTACACCTTC. It is translated as CASSEERAEGYTF. This sequence joins TRBV2 and TRBJ1-2, with unresolved D. Trimming pared 3 bases from V and 8 bases from J, leaving 13 bases between. The CDR3 consists of 13 residues. Germline values: CDR1 SNHLY, CDR2 FYNNEI. The full variable domain, with the rest looked up from reference TRBV2 and TRBJ1-2, is EPEVTQTPSHQVTQMGQEVILRCVPISNHLYFYWYRQILGQKVEFLVSFYNNEISEKSEIFDDQFSVERPDGSNFTLKIRSTKLEDSAMYFCASSEERAEGYTFGSGTRLTVV.

CDR3 amino acids: CASMTGIGNTEAFF. CDR3 sequence (DNA): TGTGCCAGCATGACAGGGATTGGAAACACTGAAGCTTTCTTT. The genes are TRBV25-1 and TRBJ1-1, with 7 bases aligning to TRBD1. The CDR3 loop spans 14 amino acids. From germline, CDR1 is MGHDK and CDR2 SYGVNS. Trimming cost V 7 bases and J 2 bases; bases outside gene matches: 7.

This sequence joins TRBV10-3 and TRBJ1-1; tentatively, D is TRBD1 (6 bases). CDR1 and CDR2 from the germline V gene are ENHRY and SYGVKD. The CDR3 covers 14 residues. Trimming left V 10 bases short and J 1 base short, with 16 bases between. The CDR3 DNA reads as TGTGCCAGCACTCTCCAGGGGAGGAACACTGAAGCTTTCTTT. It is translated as CASTLQGRNTEAFF.

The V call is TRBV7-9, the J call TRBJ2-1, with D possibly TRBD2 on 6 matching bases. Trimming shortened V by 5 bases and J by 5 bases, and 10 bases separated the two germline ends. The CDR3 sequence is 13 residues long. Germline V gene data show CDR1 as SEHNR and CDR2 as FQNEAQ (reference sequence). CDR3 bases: TGTGCCAGCAGCGTGGAGGGTGACAATGAGCAGTTCTTC. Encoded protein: CASSVEGDNEQFF.

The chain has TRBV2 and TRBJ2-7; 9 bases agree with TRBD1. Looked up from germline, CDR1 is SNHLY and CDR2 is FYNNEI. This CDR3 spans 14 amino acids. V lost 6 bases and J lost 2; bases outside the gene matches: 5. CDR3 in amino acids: CASSKDRGPYEQYF. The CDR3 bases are TGTGCCAGCAGCAAGGACAGGGGTCCCTACGAGCAGTACTTC.

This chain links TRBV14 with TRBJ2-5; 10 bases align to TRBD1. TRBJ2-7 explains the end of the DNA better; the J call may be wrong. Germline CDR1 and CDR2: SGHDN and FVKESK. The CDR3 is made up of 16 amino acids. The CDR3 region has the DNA TGTGCCAGCAGCCAATACCCGGGACAGGGGTCCTACGAGCAGTACTTC. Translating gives CASSQYPGQGSYEQYF.

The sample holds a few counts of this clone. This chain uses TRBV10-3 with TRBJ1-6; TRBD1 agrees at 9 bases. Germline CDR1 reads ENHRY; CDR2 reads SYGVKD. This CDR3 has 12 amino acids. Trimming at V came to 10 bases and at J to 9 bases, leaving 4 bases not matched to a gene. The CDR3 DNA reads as TGTGCCACGGGACAGGGAGGTTCACCCCTCCACTTT. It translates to CATGQGGSPLHF.

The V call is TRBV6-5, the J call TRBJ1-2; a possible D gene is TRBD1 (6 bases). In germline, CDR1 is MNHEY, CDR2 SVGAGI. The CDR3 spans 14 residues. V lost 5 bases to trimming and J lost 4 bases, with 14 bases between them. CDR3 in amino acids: CASSNTGWGYGYTF. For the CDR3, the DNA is TGTGCCAGCAGTAATACAGGGTGGGGCTATGGCTACACCTTC.

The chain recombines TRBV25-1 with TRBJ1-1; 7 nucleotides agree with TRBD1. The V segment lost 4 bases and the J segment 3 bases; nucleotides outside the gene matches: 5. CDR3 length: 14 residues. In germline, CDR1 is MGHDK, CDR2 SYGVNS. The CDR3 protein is CASSGFTGDTEAFF. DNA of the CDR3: TGTGCCAGCAGTGGGTTCACAGGGGACACTGAAGCTTTCTTT.

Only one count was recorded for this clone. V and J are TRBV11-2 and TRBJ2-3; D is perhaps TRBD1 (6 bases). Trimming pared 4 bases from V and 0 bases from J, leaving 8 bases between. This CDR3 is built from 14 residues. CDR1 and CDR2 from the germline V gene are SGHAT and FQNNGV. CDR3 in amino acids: CASSYQGSTDTQYF. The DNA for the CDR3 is TGTGCCAGCAGCTACCAGGGGAGCACAGATACGCAGTATTTT.

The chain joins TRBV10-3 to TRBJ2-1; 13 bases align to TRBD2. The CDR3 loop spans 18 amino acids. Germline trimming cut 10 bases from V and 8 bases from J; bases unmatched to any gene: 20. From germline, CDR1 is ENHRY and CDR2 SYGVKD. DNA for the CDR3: TGTGCCACCCGCGGGCGACTAGCGGGGGGACCTACCCCTGATGAGCAGTTCTTC. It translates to CATRGRLAGGPTPDEQFF.